This TCR beta chain is from a study of blood T cell repertoires in COVID-19 (dated by TCRdb to the early 2020s). In the study overall: Samples from collaborators originated in the United States, Italy and Spain and spanned both the acute and convalescent phases of COVID-19. The material from the prospective study consisted of cDNA or gDNA derived from T cells, B-cell-depleted T cells, or PBMCs. The dataset comprised deeply sampled blood TCRbeta repertoires from subjects exposed to, actively infected with, or recovered from COVID-19. The repertoires were released in a freely available public database meant as a resource for research on the immune response to SARS-CoV-2. The samples were drawn from the first 160 participants of the ongoing ImmuneRACE study and from roughly 1,300 subjects provided by 6 global collaborators. Nearly every sample came with metadata listing a de-identified subject ID, COVID-19 status, age in years and sex. Where available, HLA class I and class II types were obtained from metadata supplied by the sample provider rather than from assay-based typing. What the study reported, not specific to this receptor: The amount of clinical and demographic metadata varied by source and participant and was provided uncurated.

TCRbeta CDR3 regions were amplified from genomic DNA using the immunoSEQ Assay, a bias-controlled multiplex PCR. The study's own analysis went as follows. Nucleated cell counts per sample were estimated from amplification of reference gene primers within the assay. To quantify the absolute abundance of each unique TCRbeta CDR3 rearrangement, sequence reads were collapsed and filtered. For each sample, productive Simpson clonality was calculated as the square root of Simpson's diversity index over productive rearrangements. TCRdb retrieved this table from immuneACCESS and kept in-frame rearrangements only. Not all clones are present; in checked studies, unresolved V genes account for under half, and no reason is known for the remainder. The D gene and trimming were derived from the DNA, and the V and J assignments and clone size from that table. The sample table records about 370,000 clones; more than 75% of these occur just once. Together, the top ten hold under 11% of the sample.

In Seattle, one collaborating source enrolled patients while the infection was active and tracked those patients longitudinally over the course of disease. Whole blood was collected in K2EDTA tubes by collaborating institutions according to the institutions' own protocols. For TCRbeta analysis, collaborator samples were shipped as frozen whole blood, as isolated PBMCs, or as DNA extracted from either sample type. Comments on this clone: The antigen this receptor binds is unknown. No base-level quality is on record; no much larger clone is a single base apart.

Including the terminal cysteine and phenylalanine, the CDR3 comprises 16 residues. Just the 48-base CDR3 DNA is kept, in frame starting at base 1. Via the germline V gene, CDR1 is SGHAT and CDR2 FQNNGV. Trimming at the junction amounts to 2 bases on V and 6 bases on J, and the germline ends lie 16 bases apart. Input material: peripheral blood. The chain is encoded by TRBV11-2 joined to TRBJ2-2; the D segment could be TRBD2, given 6 matching bases. The origin of this receptor is a woman aged 25 to 39 with COVID-19, enrolled during active disease. The DNA sequence follows: TGTGCCAGCAGCTTATGGACGGGAGTTTTCCCCGGGGAGCTGTTTTTT. The encoded protein is CASSLWTGVFPGELFF.